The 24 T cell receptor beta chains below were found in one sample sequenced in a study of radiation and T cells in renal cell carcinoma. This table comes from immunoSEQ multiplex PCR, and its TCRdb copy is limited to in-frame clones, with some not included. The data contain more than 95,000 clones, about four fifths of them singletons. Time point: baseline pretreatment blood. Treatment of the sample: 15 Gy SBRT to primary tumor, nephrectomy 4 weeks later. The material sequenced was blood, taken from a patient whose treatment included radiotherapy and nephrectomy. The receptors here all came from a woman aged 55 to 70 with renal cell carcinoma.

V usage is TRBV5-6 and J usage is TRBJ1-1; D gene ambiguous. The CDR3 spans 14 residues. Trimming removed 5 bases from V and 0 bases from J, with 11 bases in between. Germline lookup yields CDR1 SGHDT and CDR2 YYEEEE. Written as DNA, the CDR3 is TGTGCCAGCAGTCCTGACCGAGTGAACACTGAAGCTTTCTTT. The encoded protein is CASSPDRVNTEAFF.

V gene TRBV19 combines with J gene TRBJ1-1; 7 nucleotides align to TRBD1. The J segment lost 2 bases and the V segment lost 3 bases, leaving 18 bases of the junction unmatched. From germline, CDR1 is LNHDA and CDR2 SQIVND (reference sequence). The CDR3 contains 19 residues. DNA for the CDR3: TGTGCCAGTAGTATGAGCCCCCATGTTTTAGGGGGCGTCAACACTGAAGCTTTCTTT. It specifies CASSMSPHVLGGVNTEAFF.

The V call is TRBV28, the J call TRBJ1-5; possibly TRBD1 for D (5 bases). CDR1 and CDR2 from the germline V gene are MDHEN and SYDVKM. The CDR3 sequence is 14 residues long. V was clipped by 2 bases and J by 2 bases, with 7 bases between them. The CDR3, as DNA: TGTGCCAGCAGTTTAAGGGGTGGCAATCAGCCCCAGCATTTT. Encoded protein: CASSLRGGNQPQHF.

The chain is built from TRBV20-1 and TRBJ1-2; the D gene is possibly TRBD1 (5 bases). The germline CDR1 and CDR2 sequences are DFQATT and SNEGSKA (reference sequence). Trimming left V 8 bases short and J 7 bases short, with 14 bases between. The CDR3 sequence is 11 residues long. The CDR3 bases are TGCAGTACCCACAGGTATAGTGGCTACACCTTC. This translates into CSTHRYSGYTF.

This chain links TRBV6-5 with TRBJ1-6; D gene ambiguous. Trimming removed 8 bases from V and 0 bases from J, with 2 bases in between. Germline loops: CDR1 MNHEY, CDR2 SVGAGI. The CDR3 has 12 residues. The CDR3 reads CASLSYNSPLHF. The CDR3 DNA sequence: TGTGCCAGCCTCTCCTATAATTCACCCCTCCACTTT.

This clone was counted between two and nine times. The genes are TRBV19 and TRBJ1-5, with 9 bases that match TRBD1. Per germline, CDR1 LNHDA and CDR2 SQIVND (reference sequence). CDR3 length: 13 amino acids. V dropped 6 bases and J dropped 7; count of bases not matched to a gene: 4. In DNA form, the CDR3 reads TGTGCCAGTAGCGGGACAGGGAGCCAGCCCCAGCATTTT. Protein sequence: CASSGTGSQPQHF.

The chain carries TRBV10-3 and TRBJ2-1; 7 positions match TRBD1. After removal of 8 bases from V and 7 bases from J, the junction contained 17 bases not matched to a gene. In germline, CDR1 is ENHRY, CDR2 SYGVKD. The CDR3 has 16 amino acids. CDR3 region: CAIGSKQAGGTNEQFF. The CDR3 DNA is TGTGCCATCGGATCCAAGCAGGCAGGGGGAACGAATGAGCAGTTCTTC.

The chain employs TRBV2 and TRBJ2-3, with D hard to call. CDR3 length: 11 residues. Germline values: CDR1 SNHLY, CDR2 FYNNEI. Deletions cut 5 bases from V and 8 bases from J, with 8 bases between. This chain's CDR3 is CASSLLVTQYF. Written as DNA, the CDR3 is TGTGCCAGCAGTCTCCTGGTTACGCAGTATTTT.

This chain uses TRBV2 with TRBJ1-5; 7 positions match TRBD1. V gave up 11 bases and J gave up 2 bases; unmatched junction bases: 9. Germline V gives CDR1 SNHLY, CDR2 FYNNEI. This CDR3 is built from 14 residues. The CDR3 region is CASKGALGNQPQHF. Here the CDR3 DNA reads TGTGCCTCGAAGGGGGCTCTAGGCAATCAGCCCCAGCATTTT.

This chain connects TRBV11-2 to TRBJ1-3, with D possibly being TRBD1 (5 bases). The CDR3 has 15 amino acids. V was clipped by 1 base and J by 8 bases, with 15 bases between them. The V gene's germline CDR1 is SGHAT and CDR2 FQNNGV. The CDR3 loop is CASSLVGTRDDTIYF. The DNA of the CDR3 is TGTGCCAGCAGCTTAGTGGGCACCCGGGACGACACCATATATTTT.

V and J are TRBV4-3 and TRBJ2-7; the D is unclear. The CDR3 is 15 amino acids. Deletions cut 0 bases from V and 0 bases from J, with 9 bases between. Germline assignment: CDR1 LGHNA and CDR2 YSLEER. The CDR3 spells CASSQDAASSYEQYF. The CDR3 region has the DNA TGCGCCAGCAGCCAAGATGCAGCTTCCTCCTACGAGCAGTACTTC.

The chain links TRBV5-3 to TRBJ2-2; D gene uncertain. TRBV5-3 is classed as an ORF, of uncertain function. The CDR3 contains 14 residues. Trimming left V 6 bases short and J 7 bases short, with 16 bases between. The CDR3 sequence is CARKLSKADGELFF. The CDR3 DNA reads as TGTGCCAGAAAACTGTCCAAGGCAGACGGGGAGCTGTTTTTT.

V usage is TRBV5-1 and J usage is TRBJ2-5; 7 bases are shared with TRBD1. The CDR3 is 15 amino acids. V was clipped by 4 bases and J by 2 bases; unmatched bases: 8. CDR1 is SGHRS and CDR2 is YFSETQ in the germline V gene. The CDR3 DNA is TGCGCCAGCAGCAGAGGACAGGCTCCACAAGAGACCCAGTACTTC. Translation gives CASSRGQAPQETQYF. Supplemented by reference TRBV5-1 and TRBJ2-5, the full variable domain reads KAGVTQTPRYLIKTRGQQVTLSCSPISGHRSVSWYQQTPGQGLQFLFEYFSETQRNKGNFPGRFSGRQFSNSRSEMNVSTLELGDSALYLCASSRGQAPQETQYFGPGTRLLVL.

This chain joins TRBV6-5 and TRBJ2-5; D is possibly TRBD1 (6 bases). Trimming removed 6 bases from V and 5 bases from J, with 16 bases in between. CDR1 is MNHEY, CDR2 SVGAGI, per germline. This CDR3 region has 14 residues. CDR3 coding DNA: TGTGCCAGCAGCCCTGGACAGATCGGGGAGACCCAGTACTTC. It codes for CASSPGQIGETQYF.

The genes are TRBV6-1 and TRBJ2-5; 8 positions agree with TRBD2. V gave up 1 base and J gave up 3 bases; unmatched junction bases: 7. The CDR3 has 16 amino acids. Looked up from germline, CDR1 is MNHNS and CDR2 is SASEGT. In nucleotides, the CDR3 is TGTGCCAGCAGTGAAGGTGCGGGGGGCTTGAAAGAGACCCAGTACTTC. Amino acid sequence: CASSEGAGGLKETQYF.

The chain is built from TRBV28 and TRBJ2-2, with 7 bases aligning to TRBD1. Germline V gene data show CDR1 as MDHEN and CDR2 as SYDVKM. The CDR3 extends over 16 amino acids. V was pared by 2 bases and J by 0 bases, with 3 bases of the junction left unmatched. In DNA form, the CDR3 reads TGTGCCAGCAGTTTACTAGACAGGGCGAACACCGGGGAGCTGTTTTTT. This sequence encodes CASSLLDRANTGELFF.

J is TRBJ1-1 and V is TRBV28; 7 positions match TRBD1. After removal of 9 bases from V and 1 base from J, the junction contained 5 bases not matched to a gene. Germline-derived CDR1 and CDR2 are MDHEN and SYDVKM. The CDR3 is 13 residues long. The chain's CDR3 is CASRGPSNTEAFF. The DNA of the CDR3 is TGTGCCAGTAGGGGGCCCTCGAACACTGAAGCTTTCTTT.

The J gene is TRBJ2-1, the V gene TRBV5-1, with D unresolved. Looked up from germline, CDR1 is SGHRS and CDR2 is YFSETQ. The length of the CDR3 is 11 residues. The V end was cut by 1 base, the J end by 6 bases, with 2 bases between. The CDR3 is CASSLFNEQFF. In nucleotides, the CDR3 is TGCGCCAGCAGCTTGTTCAATGAGCAGTTCTTC.

DNA of the CDR3: TGTGCCAGCAGCTTACGGGACCGCTTCATGAACACTGAAGCTTTCTTT. The encoded protein is CASSLRDRFMNTEAFF. The rearrangement uses TRBV7-6 and TRBJ1-1, with D possibly TRBD1 on 5 matching bases. The V end lost 2 bases, the J end lost 0 bases, and 13 bases lay between the germline ends. The germline V gene has CDR1 SGHVS and CDR2 FNYEAQ. The CDR3 contains 16 residues.

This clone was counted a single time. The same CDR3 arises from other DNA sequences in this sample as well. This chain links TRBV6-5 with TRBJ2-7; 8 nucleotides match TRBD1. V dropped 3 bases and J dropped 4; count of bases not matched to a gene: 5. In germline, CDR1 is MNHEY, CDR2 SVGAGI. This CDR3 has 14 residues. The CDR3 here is CASSYGQGAYEQYF. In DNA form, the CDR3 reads TGTGCCAGCAGTTATGGCCAGGGGGCATACGAGCAGTACTTC.

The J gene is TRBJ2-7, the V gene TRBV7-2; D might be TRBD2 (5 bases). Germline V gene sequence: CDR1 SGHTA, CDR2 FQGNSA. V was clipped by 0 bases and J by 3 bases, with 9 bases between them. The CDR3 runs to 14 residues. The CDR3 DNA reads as TGTGCCAGCAGCTTAGCGCACGGAGGCTACGAGCAGTACTTC. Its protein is CASSLAHGGYEQYF.

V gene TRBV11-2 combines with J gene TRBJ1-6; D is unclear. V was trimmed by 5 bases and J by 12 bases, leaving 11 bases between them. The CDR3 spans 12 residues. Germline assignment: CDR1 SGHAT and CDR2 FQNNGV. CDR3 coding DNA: TGTGCCAGCAGCCGCCGGCTAGGACCCCTCCACTTT. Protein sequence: CASSRRLGPLHF.

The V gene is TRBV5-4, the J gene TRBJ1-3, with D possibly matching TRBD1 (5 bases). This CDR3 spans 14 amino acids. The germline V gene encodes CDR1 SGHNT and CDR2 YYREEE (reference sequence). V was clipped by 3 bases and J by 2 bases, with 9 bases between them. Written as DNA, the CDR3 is TGTGCCAGCAGCTGGACGGGACCTGGAAACACCATATATTTT. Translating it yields CASSWTGPGNTIYF. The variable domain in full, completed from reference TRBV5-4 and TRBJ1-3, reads ETGVTQSPTHLIKTRGQQVTLRCSSQSGHNTVSWYQQALGQGPQFIFQYYREEENGRGNFPPRFSGLQFPNYSSELNVNALELDDSALYLCASSWTGPGNTIYFGEGSWLTVV.

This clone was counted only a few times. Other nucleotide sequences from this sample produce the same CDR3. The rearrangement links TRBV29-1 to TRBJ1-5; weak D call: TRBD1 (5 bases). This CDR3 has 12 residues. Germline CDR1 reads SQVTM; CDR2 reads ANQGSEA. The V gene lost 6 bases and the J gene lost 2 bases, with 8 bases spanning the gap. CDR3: CSVGGGNQPQHF. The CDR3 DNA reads TGCAGCGTCGGGGGAGGCAATCAGCCCCAGCATTTT.